Following are 15 T cell receptor beta chains from one sample sequenced in a study of Graves' ophthalmopathy and Graves' hyperthyroidism. Amplification from RNA transcripts yielded the TCR beta CDR3 regions. Investigators did first-round RT-PCR with HTBI primers, then second-round multiplex PCR. TCRdb reanalysed the multiplex PCR reads using MiXCR and keeps one entry per CDR3 protein. The sample lists 35,000 to 50,000 distinct CDR3 sequences; 50% were seen once. Sequencing was performed on peripheral blood. Receptors were obtained from an adult woman with stable Graves' hyperthyroidism.

This clonotype appeared a single time. Here the CDR3 omits its conserved ending phenylalanine or tryptophan, so a read error is the likely source. The chain is built from TRBV9 and TRBJ2-7, with unresolved D. The ends were cut back, 0 bases at V and 5 bases at J, with 12 bases in the middle. The V gene's germline CDR1 is SGDLS and CDR2 YYNGEE. There are 14 residues in the CDR3. CDR3 in DNA: TGTGCCAGCAGCGTAGAGGGATTCGTCCACGAGCAGTACTCC. Its translation is CASSVEGFVHEQYS.

The chain carries TRBV7-6 and TRBJ1-2; 9 nucleotides line up with TRBD1. This CDR3 contains 17 residues. Germline V lookup: CDR1 SGHVS, CDR2 FNYEAQ. V shed 0 bases and J 7 bases; nucleotides not matched to a gene: 12. The CDR3, as DNA: TGTGCCAGCAGCTTAGCCACAGGGGGCGACAGACTCTGTGGCTACACCTTC. Residues: CASSLATGGDRLCGYTF.

This chain links TRBV20-1 with TRBJ2-2; TRBD2 agrees at 7 bases. Germline CDR1 DFQATT, CDR2 SNEGSKA (reference sequence). The CDR3 contains 15 residues. J was trimmed by 4 bases and V by 1 base; bases with no gene match: 6. The CDR3 protein is CSARVAGAGTGELFF. CDR3 DNA sequence: TGCAGTGCTAGAGTGGCGGGAGCGGGCACCGGGGAGCTGTTTTTT.

The gene calls are TRBV7-3 and TRBJ2-2; 8 nucleotides line up with TRBD1. The CDR3 is 14 amino acids. Germline V gene lookup returns CDR1 SGHTA and CDR2 FQGTGA. V lost 6 bases and J lost 1; bases outside the gene matches: 1. CDR3 loop: CASRGQVNTGELFF. The CDR3, as DNA: TGTGCCAGCAGGGGACAGGTGAACACCGGGGAGCTGTTTTTT.

This clonotype has ten or more counts. The chain joins TRBV2 to TRBJ2-3; 10 positions match TRBD2. CDR3 length equals 16 residues. V lost 6 bases and J lost 0; bases outside the gene matches: 6. Per germline, CDR1 SNHLY and CDR2 FYNNEI. CDR3 loop: CASRGRTSGSTDTQYF. Written as DNA, the CDR3 is TGTGCCAGCAGGGGACGGACTAGCGGTAGCACAGATACGCAGTATTTT.

The gene calls are TRBV5-1 and TRBJ2-5; 12 nucleotides match TRBD2. Germline V lookup: CDR1 SGHRS, CDR2 YFSETQ. The CDR3 consists of 17 residues. The ends lost 4 bases at V and 4 bases at J; junction bases unmatched: 11. CDR3 sequence: CASSVGLAGVIRETQYF. CDR3 DNA sequence: TGCGCCAGCAGCGTGGGACTAGCGGGTGTAATAAGAGAGACCCAGTACTTC.

Regarding this clonotype: No DNA is shown, since the ends of the CDR3 on it are uncertain; the CDR3 is the one TCRdb lists. The chain uses TRBV29-1 and TRBJ2-2; the D call TRBD1 from the table was never checked on the DNA. Inclusive of both ends, the CDR3 amounts to 22 amino acids. From germline, CDR1 is SQVTM and CDR2 ANQGSEA. This CDR3 is CSAGGRQGVTMGYTFGSGSCFF.

This clonotype was seen ten or more times. One junction end disagrees with the germline gene, perhaps due to a read error. This chain joins TRBV5-8 and TRBJ1-3, with TRBD1 matching over 10 bases. Per the germline V gene, CDR1 is SGHTS and CDR2 is YDEGEE. This CDR3 spans 15 amino acids. The CDR3 DNA reads as TGTACCAGCAGCCGGGACAGGGGCTCTGGAAACACCATATATTTT. As protein: CTSSRDRGSGNTIYF.

This clonotype was recorded only once. CDR3 residues: CASSPGTGLNYGYTF. CDR3 coding DNA: TGTGCCAGCAGCCCCGGGACAGGCCTTAACTATGGCTACACCTTC. The rearrangement uses TRBV7-9 and TRBJ1-2; 8 positions match TRBD1. Germline CDR1 SEHNR, CDR2 FQNEAQ (reference sequence). The CDR3 runs to 15 residues. V lost 5 bases to trimming and J lost 1 base; unmatched junction nucleotides: 6.

Points on this clonotype: The junction and the germline gene differ at one end; a read error may be behind it. V usage is TRBV9 and J usage is TRBJ2-2, with D tentatively TRBD2 (5 bases). Per the germline V gene, CDR1 is SGDLS and CDR2 is YYNGEE. This CDR3 is 13 amino acids long. The CDR3 protein is CVSSVRSGGELFF. The DNA of the CDR3 is TGTGTCAGCAGCGTGAGGTCGGGAGGGGAGCTGTTTTTT.

This clonotype was picked up many times. The rearrangement uses TRBV7-9 and TRBJ2-2; 7 bases are shared with TRBD2. V shed 1 base and J 6 bases; nucleotides not matched to a gene: 2. CDR1 is SEHNR, CDR2 FQNEAQ, per germline (reference sequence). The CDR3 consists of 14 residues. The CDR3 here is CASSLDGRSGELFF. CDR3 bases: TGTGCCAGCAGCTTAGACGGGAGGTCCGGGGAGCTGTTTTTT.

Remarks on this clonotype: A read error may explain this, as a much larger clone is one base away. The V call is TRBV5-1, the J call TRBJ1-5; maybe TRBD1 (6 bases). This CDR3 comprises 14 residues. Germline-derived CDR1 and CDR2 are SGHRS and YFSETQ. As DNA, the CDR3 is TGCGCCAGCAGCCAACGGGGGGGCTGGCAGCCCCAGCGTTTT. This translates into CASSQRGGWQPQRF.

V usage is TRBV20-1 and J usage is TRBJ2-7; 9 bases are a match to TRBD1. Losses at the gene ends were 6 bases for V and 3 bases for J; bases not matched to a gene: 12. The CDR3 covers 15 residues. Germline values: CDR1 DFQATT, CDR2 SNEGSKA (reference sequence). Here the CDR3 DNA reads TGCAGTGCACTGTCCCCCGGGACAGGGAACTACGAGCAGTACTTC. This codes for CSALSPGTGNYEQYF.

This clonotype was detected a few times. The rearrangement joins TRBV4-1 to TRBJ2-5; TRBD1 matches 7 bases. V lost 7 bases to trimming and J lost 10 bases; unmatched junction nucleotides: 12. Germline-derived CDR1 and CDR2 are MGHRA and YSYEKL. The CDR3 has 13 residues. The CDR3 DNA reads TGCGCCAGCACCGGGACAGTCCAAGGAGACCAGTACTTC. Its translation: CASTGTVQGDQYF.

This clonotype was seen many times. The chain carries TRBV27 and TRBJ1-1; D not certain. The V end was cut by 2 bases, the J end by 1 base, with 5 bases between. The CDR3 contains 13 residues. Germline V gene data show CDR1 as MNHEY and CDR2 as SMNVEV (reference sequence). As DNA, the CDR3 is TGTGCCAGCAGTTTAGTATGGAACACTGAAGCTTTCTTT. Protein product: CASSLVWNTEAFF.